What follows are 15 T cell receptor beta chains derived from one specimen sequenced in a study of shared clonotypes between healthy human individuals. TCRdb's table, derived via immunoSEQ multiplex PCR, lists solely in-frame clones and lacks some. Of 1.4 million to 1.5 million clones detected, roughly 97% appear once; the ten largest clones hold 0.95% to 1.5%. Sequencing used naive CD4+ T cells sorted from blood. The subset here: CD45RA+ positively selected. Receptors were obtained from a man aged 25-45 years in good health.

V is TRBV7-9 and J is TRBJ1-2; D not resolved. With 3 bases removed from V and 0 bases from J, the gap between germline ends came to 8 bases. The length of the CDR3 is 14 residues. Germline assignment: CDR1 SEHNR and CDR2 FQNEAQ (reference sequence). CDR3 in DNA: TGTGCCAGCAGCTTCGGAGGGTCTAACTATGGCTACACCTTC. Translated: CASSFGGSNYGYTF.

This sequence joins TRBV27 and TRBJ2-3, with D maybe TRBD2 (6 bases). This CDR3 region has 15 residues. From germline, CDR1 is MNHEY and CDR2 SMNVEV (reference sequence). V dropped 7 bases and J dropped 0 bases, with 14 bases sitting between them. The CDR3 DNA reads TGTGCCAGCACCATCGACGGGGGAAGCACAGATACGCAGTATTTT. This translates into CASTIDGGSTDTQYF.

This rearrangement joins TRBV28 to TRBJ2-6, with unresolved D. From germline, CDR1 is MDHEN and CDR2 SYDVKM. The V end was cut by 6 bases, the J end by 11 bases, with 14 bases between. The CDR3 consists of 13 residues. In DNA form, the CDR3 reads TGTGCCAGCAGGCTGGACGGCCCCGACGTCCTGACTTTC. Translated: CASRLDGPDVLTF.

V gene TRBV11-2 combines with J gene TRBJ2-7; D gene ambiguous. V lost 0 bases and J 3 bases, leaving 9 bases between the germline ends. Germline V gene data show CDR1 as SGHAT and CDR2 as FQNNGV. This CDR3 spans 14 amino acids. DNA for the CDR3: TGTGCCAGCAGCTTAGACTTTTGGGGCTACGAGCAGTACTTC. Translated, it gives CASSLDFWGYEQYF.

The chain employs TRBV18 and TRBJ2-4; D is possibly TRBD1 (5 bases). The germline CDR1 and CDR2 sequences are KGHSH and LQKENI. V was shortened by 3 bases and J by 4 bases, with 25 bases between the two germline ends. The CDR3 spans 19 residues. The CDR3 protein is CASSPIRVNRDWNKNIQYF. CDR3 bases: TGTGCCAGCTCACCGATCAGGGTAAACAGAGACTGGAATAAAAACATTCAGTACTTC.

In this sample, this clone turned up once. The junction does not match germline at one end; this may be a read error. The sample contains more than one DNA sequence encoding this CDR3. The CDR3 DNA reads as TGTGCTAGCAGCTCCGGGACTAGCGGGGAGACCCAGTACTTC. It translates to CASSSGTSGETQYF. The chain has TRBV7-7 and TRBJ2-5, with 12 bases that match TRBD2. The germline V gene has CDR1 SSHAT and CDR2 FNYEAQ (reference sequence). CDR3 length equals 14 residues.

The chain employs TRBV14 and TRBJ2-1; TRBD1 or TRBD2 may be the D gene (5 bases each). Germline assignment: CDR1 SGHDN and CDR2 FVKESK. There are 13 residues in the CDR3. Trimming took off 3 bases at V and 9 bases at J, with 12 bases between the two ends. CDR3 sequence: CASSQSRDGEQFF. The CDR3 DNA reads TGTGCCAGCAGCCAGTCTCGGGACGGTGAGCAGTTCTTC.

This chain joins TRBV5-1 and TRBJ1-1, with 8 bases lining up with TRBD1. The CDR3 is made up of 15 amino acids. Germline CDR1 reads SGHRS; CDR2 reads YFSETQ. Germline trimming cut 0 bases from V and 2 bases from J; bases unmatched to any gene: 3. CDR3 sequence reads: CASSLDSGGNTEAFF. CDR3 nucleotide sequence: TGCGCCAGCAGCTTGGATTCAGGGGGCAACACTGAAGCTTTCTTT.

CDR3: CASSLVGAENTGELFF. The CDR3 nucleotides are TGTGCCAGCAGCTTGGTGGGGGCAGAGAACACCGGGGAGCTGTTTTTT. This sequence joins TRBV7-3 and TRBJ2-2; tentative D call: TRBD1 (6 bases). The V end was cut by 3 bases, the J end by 1 base, with 12 bases between. This CDR3 spans 16 amino acids. Germline V lookup: CDR1 SGHTA, CDR2 FQGTGA.

CDR3 protein: CASSIRGRGYTF. CDR3 in DNA: TGTGCCAGCAGTATCAGGGGCCGGGGCTACACCTTC. The V call is TRBV6-5, the J call TRBJ1-2, with a weak D call TRBD1 (6 bases). In germline, CDR1 is MNHEY, CDR2 SVGAGI. V was clipped by 5 bases and J by 8 bases, with 12 bases between them. The CDR3 covers 12 residues.

This clone was observed once. The chain carries TRBV27 and TRBJ2-7; 8 nucleotides align to TRBD2. CDR3 length equals 15 residues. The junction had 8 bases not matched to a gene; V was cut back by 5 bases and J by 2 bases. Germline CDR1 is MNHEY and CDR2 is SMNVEV (reference sequence). The CDR3 here is CASSDSGMLTYEQYF. The CDR3 region has the DNA TGTGCCAGCAGTGATAGCGGGATGTTGACCTACGAGCAGTACTTC.

This chain uses TRBV6-6 with TRBJ2-7; D gene uncertain. CDR1 and CDR2 from the germline V gene are MNHNY and SVGAGI (reference sequence). Between the trimmed V and J ends, which lost 0 bases and 1 base, there was a span of 7 bases. The CDR3 spans 14 residues. The CDR3, as DNA: TGTGCCAGCAGTTACTCAACGCCGTCCTACGAGCAGTACTTC. Translating it yields CASSYSTPSYEQYF.

This rearrangement joins TRBV5-1 to TRBJ2-2; 7 nucleotides match TRBD2. This CDR3 comprises 15 residues. Losses at the gene ends were 4 bases for V and 7 bases for J; bases not matched to a gene: 10. Germline V lookup: CDR1 SGHRS, CDR2 YFSETQ. The CDR3 region has the DNA TGCGCCAGCAGCGAAAATTGGCGGGGGAACGGGGAGCTGTTTTTT. This translates into CASSENWRGNGELFF.

The genes are TRBV2 and TRBJ2-7; D gene ambiguous. The CDR3 extends over 12 amino acids. Germline CDR1 is SNHLY and CDR2 is FYNNEI. The V and J ends lost 7 bases and 3 bases respectively, with 10 bases between them. The CDR3 spells CASMGMYYEQYF. The CDR3 coding sequence is TGTGCCAGCATGGGGATGTACTACGAGCAGTACTTC.

This chain joins TRBV7-3 and TRBJ1-1, with a weak D call TRBD1 (5 bases). The CDR3 consists of 14 residues. Trimming left V 1 base short and J 12 bases short, with 18 bases between. Germline CDR1 reads SGHTA; CDR2 reads FQGTGA. In DNA form, the CDR3 reads TGTGCCAGCAGCTTAAGGAGAGGGGATCCTGAGTCTTTCTTT. Its translation: CASSLRRGDPESFF.